This TCR beta chain came from a study of blood T cells in healthy people across ages. Donation came from healthy Caucasian individuals in Russia who were aged about 6 to 95. Germline V gene sequence: CDR1 DFQATT, CDR2 SNEGSKA (reference sequence). The J segment lost 2 bases and the V segment lost 7 bases, leaving 14 bases of the junction unmatched. This CDR3 comprises 16 residues. Combining a sample-barcoded 5' primer with a J-beta primer mix, a second PCR ran for roughly 7 to 12 cycles. TCRdb reprocessed the 5' RACE reads via MiXCR and lists one record per CDR3 protein. The table lists around 2 million distinct CDR3 sequences, approximately 40% of them singletons.

The chain joins TRBV20-1 to TRBJ2-3, with TRBD2 matching over 8 bases. Source material: blood. This TCR came from a human donor in good health. The CDR3 reads CSVEDGRGAYTDTQYF. The CDR3 coding sequence is TGCAGTGTCGAGGATGGGCGGGGGGCCTACACAGATACGCAGTATTTT.